One sample yielded the 14 T cell receptor beta chains listed below, sequenced in a study of Ad26.COV2.S vaccination and SARS-CoV-2 variants. Profiling relied on immunoSEQ multiplex PCR, and the TCRdb table lists in-frame clones only, not all of them. The table shows roughly 380,000 clones, with roughly nine tenths occurring only once. Sequencing was performed on peripheral blood, taken after recovery from COVID-19. These receptors came from a human donor who had recovered from COVID-19.

The chain is built from TRBV6-6 and TRBJ1-1, with 10 bases lining up with TRBD1. The CDR3 sequence is 16 residues long. With V trimmed by 2 bases and J by 5 bases, 8 bases remained unmatched. Germline assignment: CDR1 MNHNY and CDR2 SVGAGI (reference sequence). CDR3: CASSYPIGQGGTEAFF. CDR3 bases: TGTGCCAGCAGTTACCCAATTGGACAGGGGGGGACTGAAGCTTTCTTT.

This sequence joins TRBV7-9 and TRBJ2-7, with a weak D call TRBD1 (6 bases). Trimming cost V 4 bases and J 5 bases, with 15 bases left between them. The germline CDR1 and CDR2 sequences are SEHNR and FQNEAQ (reference sequence). This CDR3 is built from 14 residues. CDR3 protein: CASSSSGRQDEQYF. The CDR3 nucleotides are TGTGCCAGCAGCTCGTCGGGTCGACAGGACGAGCAGTACTTC.

V usage is TRBV7-9 and J usage is TRBJ2-1, with 14 bases identical to TRBD2. The germline gives CDR1 SEHNR, CDR2 FQNEAQ (reference sequence). The CDR3 has 20 amino acids. Trimming cost V 7 bases and J 5 bases; bases outside gene matches: 19. The DNA for the CDR3 is TGTGCCAGCATCAATACTTTGACTAGCGGGGGGGCGGTTGGGAACAATGAGCAGTTCTTC. Its protein product is CASINTLTSGGAVGNNEQFF. Complete variable domain (other parts from reference TRBV7-9 and TRBJ2-1): DTGVSQNPRHKITKRGQNVTFRCDPISEHNRLYWYRQTLGQGPEFLTYFQNEAQLEKSRLLSDRFSAERPKGSFSTLEIQRTEQGDSAMYLCASINTLTSGGAVGNNEQFFGPGTRLTVL.

This clone was seen more than once but under ten times. This chain links TRBV27 with TRBJ2-1, with TRBD1 matching over 8 bases. The germline gives CDR1 MNHEY, CDR2 SMNVEV (reference sequence). The CDR3 runs 18 residues. J gave up 5 bases and V 2 bases, and 14 bases lay outside the gene matches. The CDR3 region is CASSLRLFQGALDNEQFF. The CDR3 DNA is TGTGCCAGCAGTTTACGCCTGTTTCAGGGGGCTTTAGACAATGAGCAGTTCTTC.

The V gene is TRBV20-1, the J gene TRBJ1-5, with D unclear. V lost 3 bases to trimming and J lost 5 bases, with 11 bases between them. Germline CDR1 DFQATT, CDR2 SNEGSKA (reference sequence). The CDR3 loop spans 13 amino acids. The CDR3 is CSASGSRDQPQHF. The CDR3 DNA is TGCAGTGCTAGTGGCAGTCGGGATCAGCCCCAGCATTTT.

This clone appeared a few times. The chain combines TRBV7-9 with TRBJ1-2, with a weak D call TRBD1 (6 bases). The CDR3 extends over 14 amino acids. The ends were cut back, 5 bases at V and 5 bases at J, with 15 bases in the middle. The germline V gene encodes CDR1 SEHNR and CDR2 FQNEAQ (reference sequence). CDR3 amino acids: CASSPGTSWYGYTF. The CDR3 DNA follows: TGTGCCAGCAGCCCGGGGACATCGTGGTATGGCTACACCTTC.

The V gene is TRBV14, the J gene TRBJ1-2; no reliable D call. CDR3 length: 14 amino acids. V was shortened by 1 base and J by 2 bases, with 8 bases between the two germline ends. Germline assignment: CDR1 SGHDN and CDR2 FVKESK. CDR3 nucleotide sequence: TGTGCCAGCAGCCAAGCGGGCACCAACTATGGCTACACCTTC. Translated: CASSQAGTNYGYTF.

The V call is TRBV5-4, the J call TRBJ2-1; tentative D call: TRBD1 (6 bases). V dropped 0 bases and J dropped 6 bases, with 7 bases sitting between them. The CDR3 runs to 13 residues. CDR1 is SGHNT, CDR2 YYREEE, per germline (reference sequence). CDR3 sequence: CASSLVGGNEQFF. The CDR3 DNA sequence: TGTGCCAGCAGCTTGGTAGGGGGCAATGAGCAGTTCTTC. The whole variable domain, remainder taken from reference TRBV5-4 and TRBJ2-1, is ETGVTQSPTHLIKTRGQQVTLRCSSQSGHNTVSWYQQALGQGPQFIFQYYREEENGRGNFPPRFSGLQFPNYSSELNVNALELDDSALYLCASSLVGGNEQFFGPGTRLTVL.

The rearrangement uses TRBV2 and TRBJ1-1, with unresolved D. Trimming removed 6 bases at V and 3 bases at J, with 11 bases between. The germline gives CDR1 SNHLY, CDR2 FYNNEI. This CDR3 spans 13 amino acids. The CDR3 DNA is TGTGCCAGCAGGGTTGGGCGGGACACTGAAGCTTTCTTT. Translating it yields CASRVGRDTEAFF.

The gene calls are TRBV6-2 or TRBV6-3 and TRBJ2-1; 9 bases line up with TRBD2. The V and J ends lost 2 bases and 12 bases, in that order; junction bases with no gene match: 8. CDR3 length: 14 amino acids. Germline CDR1 MNHEY, CDR2 SVGEGT. CDR3 bases: TGTGCCAGCAGTTACGGCGGGAGGGCGGTCGGGCAGTTCTTC. Its protein is CASSYGGRAVGQFF.

This clone has just one count. This rearrangement joins TRBV7-9 to TRBJ2-5; D unclear. CDR3 size: 13 residues. Trimming cost V 2 bases and J 5 bases, with 9 bases left between them. From germline, CDR1 is SEHNR and CDR2 FQNEAQ (reference sequence). The CDR3 sequence is CASSLPPKETQYF. CDR3 nucleotides: TGTGCCAGCAGCTTACCCCCGAAGGAGACCCAGTACTTC.

The chain uses TRBV6-6 and TRBJ1-4; no clear D. Per the germline V gene, CDR1 is MNHNY and CDR2 is SVGAGI (reference sequence). V was pared by 2 bases and J by 4 bases, with 8 bases between. CDR3 length: 14 amino acids. CDR3 nucleotides: TGTGCCAGCAGTTACGGGCACCTTAATGAAAAACTGTTTTTT. It yields the protein CASSYGHLNEKLFF.

This rearrangement joins TRBV20-1 to TRBJ1-5, with D possibly being TRBD1 (5 bases). The CDR3 is 13 residues long. Per the germline V gene, CDR1 is DFQATT and CDR2 is SNEGSKA (reference sequence). With 3 bases removed from V and 2 bases from J, the gap between germline ends came to 8 bases. The CDR3 DNA follows: TGCAGTGCTAGTCCGACAGGCAATCAGCCCCAGCATTTT. Protein: CSASPTGNQPQHF.

A few counts support this clone. The rearrangement joins TRBV12-5 to TRBJ2-2, with D perhaps assigned TRBD1 or TRBD2 (5 bases each). Deletions cut 3 bases from V and 1 base from J, with 9 bases between. This CDR3 has 15 residues. CDR1 is LGHNT and CDR2 is FRNRAP in the germline V gene. The CDR3 loop reads CASGFGAKNTGELFF. CDR3 bases: TGTGCTAGTGGTTTCGGGGCGAAGAACACCGGGGAGCTGTTTTTT.